These 7 T cell receptor beta chains share one sample of origin, sequenced in a study of T-cell reconstitution after alpha-beta-depleted transplantation in children. The TCRbeta library incorporated unique molecular identifiers. MiXCR, applied by TCRdb to the PCR reads, yields one record per CDR3 protein. The data hold around 700,000 distinct CDR3 sequences, with about 12% observed a single time. The material sequenced was PBMCs, taken before TCRalphabeta/CD19-depleted stem cell transplant. Source of these receptors: a girl aged 2 to 10 with congenital amegakaryocytic thrombocytopenia, due to receive a stem cell transplant.

The table lists this clonotype with many counts. At one end the junction does not follow the germline gene, possibly because of a read error. This chain uses TRBV27 with TRBJ2-1; D not resolved. This CDR3 is built from 12 residues. Germline CDR1 MNHEY, CDR2 SMNVEV (reference sequence). The CDR3 spells CASSLFGREQFF. CDR3 bases: TGCGCCAGCAGCCTTTTTGGTCGTGAGCAGTTCTTC.

For this clonotype: A much bigger clone sits one base away, suggesting this may be a read error. V is TRBV12-3 or TRBV12-4 and J is TRBJ1-2; D not certain. The CDR3 loop spans 15 amino acids. The CDR3 sequence is CASSLRPETFYGDTF. Here the CDR3 DNA reads TGTGCCAGCAGTTTACGGCCAGAGACTTTCTATGGCGACACCTTC.

This clonotype has a count of ten or more. The chain combines TRBV7-9 with TRBJ2-3; D possibly corresponds to TRBD2 (6 bases). Germline-derived CDR1 and CDR2 are SEHNR and FQNEAQ (reference sequence). Trimming removed 1 base from V and 15 bases from J, with 20 bases in between. This CDR3 region has 14 residues. CDR3 in DNA: TGTGCCAGCAGCTTAGAGGCGGGAAGATCCGGGCAATATTTT. It encodes CASSLEAGRSGQYF. Drawing the rest from reference TRBV7-9 and TRBJ2-3, the complete variable domain is DTGVSQNPRHKITKRGQNVTFRCDPISEHNRLYWYRQTLGQGPEFLTYFQNEAQLEKSRLLSDRFSAERPKGSFSTLEIQRTEQGDSAMYLCASSLEAGRSGQYFGPGTRLTVL.

The V and J genes are TRBV3-1 and TRBJ2-1, with TRBD2 matching over 10 bases. Germline trimming cut 5 bases from V and 4 bases from J; bases unmatched to any gene: 8. The CDR3 spans 16 residues. Germline V gene lookup returns CDR1 LGHDT and CDR2 YNNKEL (reference sequence). The CDR3 spells CASSYRPGLAYNEQFF. CDR3 nucleotides: TGTGCCAGCAGCTACCGACCGGGACTAGCGTACAATGAGCAGTTCTTC.

In this sample, this clonotype turned up many times. The V gene is TRBV5-1, the J gene TRBJ2-3; tentative D call: TRBD2 (6 bases). V lost 3 bases to trimming and J lost 4 bases, with 18 bases between them. Germline CDR1 and CDR2: SGHRS and YFSETQ. The CDR3 runs 16 residues. The CDR3 spells CASSSPVSGSPDTQYF. The CDR3 DNA reads as TGCGCCAGCAGCTCGCCCGTTAGCGGCAGCCCAGATACGCAGTATTTT.

This clonotype has more than one count but fewer than ten. This sequence joins TRBV3-1 and TRBJ2-7; D call uncertain. CDR1 is LGHDT, CDR2 YNNKEL, per germline (reference sequence). V lost 9 bases and J 0 bases, leaving 15 bases between the germline ends. The CDR3 length is 14 residues. The CDR3: CASSHPGSSYEQYF. CDR3 coding DNA: TGTGCCAGTTCCCATCCAGGTAGCTCCTACGAGCAGTACTTC.

This clonotype was detected a few times. This chain links TRBV10-3 with TRBJ2-1, with D perhaps TRBD2 (6 bases). CDR1 is ENHRY, CDR2 SYGVKD, per germline. V shed 4 bases and J shed 6 bases, with 13 bases lying between them. This CDR3 region has 14 residues. The CDR3 sequence is CAISGGDHLNEQFF. In DNA form, the CDR3 reads TGTGCCATCAGTGGGGGGGACCACCTCAATGAGCAGTTCTTC.